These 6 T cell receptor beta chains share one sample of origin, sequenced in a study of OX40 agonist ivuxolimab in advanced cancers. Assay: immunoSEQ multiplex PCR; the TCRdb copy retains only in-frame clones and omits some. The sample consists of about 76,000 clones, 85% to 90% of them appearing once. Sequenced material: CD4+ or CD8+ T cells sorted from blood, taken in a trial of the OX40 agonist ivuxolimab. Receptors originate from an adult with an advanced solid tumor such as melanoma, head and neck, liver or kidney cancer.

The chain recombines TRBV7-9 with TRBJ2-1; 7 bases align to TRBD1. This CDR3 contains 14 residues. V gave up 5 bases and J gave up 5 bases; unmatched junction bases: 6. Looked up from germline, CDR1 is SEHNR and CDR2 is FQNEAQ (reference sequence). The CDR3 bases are TGTGCCAGCAGCCCCCGGGACAGAAACAATGAGCAGTTCTTC. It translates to CASSPRDRNNEQFF.

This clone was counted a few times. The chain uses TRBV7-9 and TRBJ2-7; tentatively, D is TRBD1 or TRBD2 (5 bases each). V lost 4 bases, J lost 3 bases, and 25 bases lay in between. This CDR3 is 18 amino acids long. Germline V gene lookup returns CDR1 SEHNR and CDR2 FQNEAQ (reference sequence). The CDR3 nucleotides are TGTGCCAGCAGCTCCCACCAAAACAAGGGACGGGGCCTCTACGAGCAGTACTTC. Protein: CASSSHQNKGRGLYEQYF.

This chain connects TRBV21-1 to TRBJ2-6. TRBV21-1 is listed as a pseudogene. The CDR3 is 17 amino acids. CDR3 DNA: TGTGCCAGCAGCAAAGCTCCTGGACCCTCTGGGGCCAACGTCCTGACTTTC. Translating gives CASSKAPGPSGANVLTF.

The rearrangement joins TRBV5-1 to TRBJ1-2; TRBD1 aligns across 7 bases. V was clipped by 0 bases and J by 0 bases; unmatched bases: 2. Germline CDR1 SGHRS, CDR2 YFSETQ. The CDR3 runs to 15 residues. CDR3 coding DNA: TGCGCCAGCAGCTTGGGGGACAGTCCTAACTATGGCTACACCTTC. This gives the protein CASSLGDSPNYGYTF.

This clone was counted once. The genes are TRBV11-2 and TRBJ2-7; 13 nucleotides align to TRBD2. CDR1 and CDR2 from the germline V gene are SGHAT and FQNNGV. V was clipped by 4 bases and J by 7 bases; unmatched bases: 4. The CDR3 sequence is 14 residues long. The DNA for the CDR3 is TGTGCCAGCAGCTCCGGGACTAGCGGGACTGAGCAGTACTTC. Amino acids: CASSSGTSGTEQYF.

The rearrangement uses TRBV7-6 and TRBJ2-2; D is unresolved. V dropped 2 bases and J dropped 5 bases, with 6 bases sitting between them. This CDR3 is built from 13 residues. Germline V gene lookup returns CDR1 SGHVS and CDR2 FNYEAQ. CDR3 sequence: CASSLLRTGELFF. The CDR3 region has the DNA TGTGCCAGCAGCTTACTTAGGACCGGGGAGCTGTTTTTT.